The 27 T cell receptor beta chains presented below share a single source sample, sequenced in a study of control samples from healthy donors and cancer patients. The protocol was immunoSEQ multiplex PCR, while the TCRdb copy is restricted to in-frame clones and leaves out a portion. The sample includes about 130,000 clones, 80% to 95% of them seen just once. Sample: blood. The receptors come from a young man in good health.

The chain recombines TRBV6-5 with TRBJ1-1, with TRBD1 matching over 7 bases. Germline V CDR1 and CDR2: MNHEY, SVGAGI. The CDR3 is 13 amino acids. The V segment lost 6 bases and the J segment 2 bases; nucleotides outside the gene matches: 3. In DNA form, the CDR3 reads TGTGCCAGCAGGCGGACAGGAAACACTGAAGCTTTCTTT. This codes for CASRRTGNTEAFF.

Only one count was recorded for this clone. The rearrangement links TRBV4-1 to TRBJ1-6; D is undetermined. CDR3 length: 17 amino acids. V lost 0 bases and J lost 4, with 13 bases in between. Germline-derived CDR1 and CDR2 are MGHRA and YSYEKL. This CDR3 reads CASSQEMEAVYNSPLHF. For the CDR3, the DNA is TGCGCCAGCAGCCAAGAAATGGAGGCAGTATATAATTCACCCCTCCACTTT.

The DNA for the CDR3 is TGTGCCAGTGGACAGGGGGGAGCGGCCATATATTTT. Protein: CASGQGGAAIYF. The chain uses TRBV9 and TRBJ1-3; 10 positions agree with TRBD1. This CDR3 comprises 12 residues. Germline lookup yields CDR1 SGDLS and CDR2 YYNGEE. The J segment lost 11 bases and the V segment lost 8 bases, leaving 7 bases of the junction unmatched.

The chain carries TRBV28 and TRBJ2-3; 12 bases match TRBD2. Per germline, CDR1 MDHEN and CDR2 SYDVKM. The CDR3 covers 18 residues. The V gene end was trimmed by 3 bases and the J gene end by 0 bases; junction bases not matched to a gene: 7. The CDR3 region is CASSFWDLAGGSTDTQYF. CDR3 DNA: TGTGCCAGCAGTTTTTGGGACCTAGCGGGGGGGAGCACAGATACGCAGTATTTT.

This chain links TRBV7-9 with TRBJ1-2, with D possibly being TRBD1 (5 bases). This CDR3 is 14 amino acids long. V lost 7 bases and J lost 4, with 16 bases in between. Germline V gene lookup returns CDR1 SEHNR and CDR2 FQNEAQ (reference sequence). DNA for the CDR3: TGTGCCAGCACCACCAATAGGGGTGCCTATGGCTACACCTTC. The encoded protein is CASTTNRGAYGYTF.

The rearrangement uses TRBV27 and TRBJ1-2; 9 nucleotides agree with TRBD1. The CDR3 loop spans 15 amino acids. Trimming cost V 0 bases and J 8 bases; bases outside gene matches: 7. The V gene's germline CDR1 is MNHEY and CDR2 SMNVEV (reference sequence). This chain's CDR3 is CASSLSGQGMYGYTF. CDR3 sequence (DNA): TGTGCCAGCAGTTTATCAGGACAGGGGATGTACGGCTACACCTTC.

The V call is TRBV7-6, the J call TRBJ2-3; D is perhaps TRBD2 (6 bases). This CDR3 has 16 amino acids. The germline V gene has CDR1 SGHVS and CDR2 FNYEAQ. The V end lost 0 bases, the J end lost 0 bases, and 10 bases lay between the germline ends. CDR3 DNA sequence: TGTGCCAGCAGCTTAGCGCTGAGCGGGAGCACAGATACGCAGTATTTT. Its protein is CASSLALSGSTDTQYF.

The chain is built from TRBV7-8 and TRBJ1-5; D call uncertain. This CDR3 has 18 residues. CDR1 and CDR2 from the germline V gene are SGHVS and FQNEAQ. The V end lost 5 bases, the J end lost 2 bases, and 22 bases lay between the germline ends. CDR3 amino acids: CASSQPRRIGWGNQPQHF. The CDR3 DNA reads as TGTGCCAGCAGCCAACCTCGCCGGATAGGGTGGGGCAATCAGCCCCAGCATTTT.

This clone ranks as medium-sized. J is TRBJ1-4 and V is TRBV9; TRBD1 is a possible D gene (5 bases). The CDR3 is made up of 17 amino acids. From germline, CDR1 is SGDLS and CDR2 YYNGEE. V was shortened by 0 bases and J by 0 bases, with 12 bases between the two germline ends. Here the CDR3 reads CASSVDSDRSTNEKLFF. CDR3 nucleotides: TGTGCCAGCAGCGTAGATTCAGACAGATCAACTAATGAAAAACTGTTTTTT.

This clone showed up just a few times. The rearrangement uses TRBV6-5 and TRBJ2-2, with TRBD2 matching 11 bases. Trimming took 7 bases from V and 6 from J; bases not matched to a gene: 7. This CDR3 is 15 amino acids long. Germline V gene sequence: CDR1 MNHEY, CDR2 SVGAGI. The CDR3 DNA reads as TGTGCCAGCACCCTTAGCGGGAGGGCCGCCGGGGAGCTGTTTTTT. Its translation is CASTLSGRAAGELFF.

This clone was picked up a small number of times. The rearrangement joins TRBV7-2 to TRBJ1-3, with TRBD1 matching 7 bases. Germline values: CDR1 SGHTA, CDR2 FQGNSA. The junction had 5 bases not matched to a gene; V was cut back by 5 bases and J by 4 bases. The CDR3 totals 14 residues. The CDR3 spells CASSPGGIGNTIYF. As DNA, the CDR3 is TGTGCCAGCAGCCCAGGGGGTATAGGAAACACCATATATTTT.

V is TRBV6-6 and J is TRBJ2-7, with 9 bases lining up with TRBD1. V trimming: 0 bases; J trimming: 3 bases; junction bases outside the gene matches: 3. From germline, CDR1 is MNHNY and CDR2 SVGAGI (reference sequence). This CDR3 has 15 amino acids. CDR3 residues: CASSYSTGGGYEQYF. CDR3 nucleotide sequence: TGTGCCAGCAGTTACTCGACAGGGGGAGGCTACGAGCAGTACTTC.

This sequence joins TRBV6-2 or TRBV6-3 and TRBJ2-5; 7 nucleotides align to TRBD1. After removal of 5 bases from V and 5 bases from J, the junction contained 14 bases not matched to a gene. This CDR3 has 16 residues. The germline V gene encodes CDR1 MNHEY and CDR2 SVGEGT. As DNA, the CDR3 is TGTGCCAGCAGTCCGCAAACCTCAGACAGGGTCGAGACCCAGTACTTC. Its protein is CASSPQTSDRVETQYF.

This clone was counted a single time. The genes are TRBV7-9 and TRBJ2-2; D gene unclear. The CDR3 spans 16 residues. Trimming took 6 bases from V and 0 from J, leaving 14 bases between them. Germline V gives CDR1 SEHNR, CDR2 FQNEAQ (reference sequence). The CDR3 here is CASRGEGRPNTGELFF. The DNA for the CDR3 is TGTGCCAGCAGGGGCGAAGGACGGCCGAACACCGGGGAGCTGTTTTTT. Full variable domain (rest looked up from reference TRBV7-9 and TRBJ2-2): DTGVSQNPRHKITKRGQNVTFRCDPISEHNRLYWYRQTLGQGPEFLTYFQNEAQLEKSRLLSDRFSAERPKGSFSTLEIQRTEQGDSAMYLCASRGEGRPNTGELFFGEGSRLTVL.

The genes are TRBV4-1 and TRBJ1-2; 10 bases are a match to TRBD1. V was clipped by 3 bases and J by 8 bases; unmatched bases: 9. Germline V gene data show CDR1 as MGHRA and CDR2 as YSYEKL. This CDR3 comprises 15 residues. CDR3 coding DNA: TGCGCCAGCAGCCATCCCGGGACAGGGGCGAGGGGCTACACCTTC. Translating it yields CASSHPGTGARGYTF.

The chain joins TRBV10-3 to TRBJ1-2; D might be TRBD1 (5 bases). Trimming took off 10 bases at V and 4 bases at J, with 19 bases between the two ends. The germline CDR1 and CDR2 sequences are ENHRY and SYGVKD. There are 14 residues in the CDR3. CDR3 sequence reads: CATPAGELSYGYTF. The CDR3 nucleotides are TGTGCCACCCCCGCGGGGGAGCTCAGCTATGGCTACACCTTC.

The chain employs TRBV7-2 and TRBJ2-3; 9 bases agree with TRBD2. This CDR3 spans 17 amino acids. After removal of 3 bases from V and 5 bases from J, the junction contained 12 bases not matched to a gene. Germline assignment: CDR1 SGHTA and CDR2 FQGNSA. For the CDR3, the DNA is TGTGCCAGCAGCTTTTATTCGTTGAGCGGGGGGTTAGATACGCAGTATTTT. This translates into CASSFYSLSGGLDTQYF. The full variable domain, completed using reference TRBV7-2 and TRBJ2-3, is GAGVSQSPSNKVTEKGKDVELRCDPISGHTALYWYRQSLGQGLEFLIYFQGNSAPDKSGLPSDRFSAERTGGSVSTLTIQRTQQEDSAVYLCASSFYSLSGGLDTQYFGPGTRLTVL.

The V gene is TRBV6-1, the J gene TRBJ2-7, with TRBD2 matching over 7 bases. The ends lost 2 bases at V and 4 bases at J; junction bases unmatched: 5. Germline V CDR1 and CDR2: MNHNS, SASEGT. The CDR3 runs 14 residues. CDR3: CASSERTGGYEQYF. In nucleotides, the CDR3 is TGTGCCAGCAGTGAAAGGACGGGAGGTTACGAGCAGTACTTC.

The rearrangement uses TRBV7-9 and TRBJ2-7; TRBD1 agrees at 11 bases. V was pared by 5 bases and J by 6 bases, with 3 bases of the junction left unmatched. Germline loops: CDR1 SEHNR, CDR2 FQNEAQ (reference sequence). The CDR3 has 13 residues. CDR3 region: CASSRGQGGEQYV. Written as DNA, the CDR3 is TGTGCCAGCAGCAGGGGACAGGGGGGCGAGCAGTACGTC.

This chain connects TRBV9 to TRBJ1-2, with D possibly being TRBD1 (5 bases). The CDR3 runs to 18 residues. The V end lost 4 bases, the J end lost 0 bases, and 22 bases lay between the germline ends. Germline lookup yields CDR1 SGDLS and CDR2 YYNGEE. The CDR3, as DNA: TGTGCCAGCAGCCCCAATTTACACGGGGCCCAAGCTAACTATGGCTACACCTTC. Translating gives CASSPNLHGAQANYGYTF.

The V call is TRBV29-1, the J call TRBJ1-1; a weak D match, TRBD1 (5 bases). This CDR3 is 13 amino acids long. V was pared by 3 bases and J by 1 base, with 9 bases between. Germline V CDR1 and CDR2: SQVTM, ANQGSEA. The CDR3 loop is CSVERGSNTEAFF. DNA for the CDR3: TGCAGCGTTGAGCGGGGGTCGAACACTGAAGCTTTCTTT.

The genes are TRBV11-1 and TRBJ2-2, with D unclear. The CDR3 contains 13 residues. The V and J ends lost 8 bases and 6 bases respectively, with 13 bases between them. Looked up from germline, CDR1 is SGHAT and CDR2 is FQDESV (reference sequence). CDR3 coding DNA: TGTGCCAGCGTCCTCGAGCGAGCCGGGGAGCTGTTTTTT. Its protein is CASVLERAGELFF.

The chain recombines TRBV25-1 with TRBJ2-5; no definite D call. With 3 bases removed from V and 5 bases from J, the gap between germline ends came to 7 bases. Germline-derived CDR1 and CDR2 are MGHDK and SYGVNS. This CDR3 comprises 12 residues. In DNA, the CDR3 is TGTGCCAGCAGTGAGGTGCGGGAGACCCAGTACTTC. It codes for CASSEVRETQYF.

This clone was seen just once. The V call is TRBV3-1 (or the pseudogene TRBV3-2), the J call TRBJ1-6; 7 bases are a match to TRBD1. V gave up 2 bases and J gave up 8 bases; unmatched junction bases: 3. This CDR3 has 14 residues. Germline-derived CDR1 and CDR2 are LGHDT and YNNKEL (reference sequence). The CDR3 reads CASSQQGVDSPLHF. The DNA of the CDR3 is TGTGCCAGCAGCCAACAGGGGGTGGATTCACCCCTCCACTTT.

The rearrangement joins TRBV5-8 to TRBJ1-5; 7 bases line up with TRBD1. The CDR3 runs to 18 residues. J lost 0 bases, V lost 3 bases, and 12 bases had no gene match. CDR1 and CDR2 from the germline V gene are SGHTS and YDEGEE. The CDR3 loop reads CASSSGGAFSYSNQPQHF. For the CDR3, the DNA is TGTGCCAGCAGCTCAGGGGGGGCCTTTTCATATAGCAATCAGCCCCAGCATTTT.

This clone was recorded a few times. This chain links TRBV2 with TRBJ1-5; D may be TRBD1 (5 bases). V lost 4 bases and J lost 0, with 16 bases in between. The germline gives CDR1 SNHLY, CDR2 FYNNEI. This CDR3 has 17 amino acids. This CDR3 reads CASSAARADYSNQPQHF. DNA for the CDR3: TGTGCCAGCAGTGCCGCCAGGGCCGACTATAGCAATCAGCCCCAGCATTTT.

The V and J genes are TRBV18 and TRBJ1-2, with TRBD1 identical over 8 bases. This CDR3 has 16 amino acids. The junction had 13 bases not matched to a gene; V was cut back by 2 bases and J by 8 bases. Germline CDR1 reads KGHSH; CDR2 reads LQKENI. The CDR3 spells CASSPSAGQGMGGYTF. In nucleotides, the CDR3 is TGTGCCAGCTCACCATCTGCAGGACAGGGAATGGGGGGCTACACCTTC.